Reported below is one T cell receptor (beta chain). The antigen remains unidentified. The repertoire was sequenced with immunoSEQ multiplex PCR; TCRdb's copy has only in-frame clones and lacks some. The sample includes about 2 million clones, roughly 94% of them seen just once. The source of the sample is a study of shared clonotypes between healthy human individuals. Whole-study context: CD4 naive and memory got three plates each, CD8 naive two, CD8 memory one.

V lost 5 bases and J 4 bases, leaving 17 bases between the germline ends. Looked up from germline, CDR1 is SQVTM and CDR2 is ANQGSEA. The CDR3 extends over 14 amino acids. Study-wide results and limits: Rarefaction showed sorted-subset sequencing was incomplete despite large depth. Naive subsets generally exceeded memory subsets in estimated richness. Naive CD4 clonotypes overlapped across a few donors at roughly 4.5%.

The chain uses TRBV29-1 and TRBJ2-5; D may be TRBD2 (7 bases). The TCR originated in a man aged 18 to 35 in good health. The specimen was naive CD4+ T cells sorted from blood. Documented subset: CD45RA+ positively selected. The CDR3 DNA reads TGCAGCGTTCGTAGGGGGGGTTCAGGAGAGACCCAGTACTTC. The encoded protein is CSVRRGGSGETQYF.